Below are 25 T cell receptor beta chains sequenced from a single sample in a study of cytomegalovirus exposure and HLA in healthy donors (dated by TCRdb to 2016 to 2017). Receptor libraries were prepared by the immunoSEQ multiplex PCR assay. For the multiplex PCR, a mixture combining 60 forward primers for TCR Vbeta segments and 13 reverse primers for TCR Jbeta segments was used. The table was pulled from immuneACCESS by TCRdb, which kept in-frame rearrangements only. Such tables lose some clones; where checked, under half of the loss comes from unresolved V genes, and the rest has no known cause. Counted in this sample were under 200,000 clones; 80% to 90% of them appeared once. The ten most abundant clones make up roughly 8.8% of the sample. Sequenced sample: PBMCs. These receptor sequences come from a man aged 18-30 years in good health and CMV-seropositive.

The CDR3 loop reads CASSVAPSGTQETQYF. The CDR3 region has the DNA TGTGCCAGCAGCGTAGCCCCTAGCGGGACACAAGAGACCCAGTACTTC. The chain joins TRBV9 to TRBJ2-5; 9 bases are a match to TRBD2. Losses at the gene ends were 0 bases for V and 2 bases for J; bases not matched to a gene: 5. The CDR3 spans 16 residues. Germline CDR1 reads SGDLS; CDR2 reads YYNGEE.

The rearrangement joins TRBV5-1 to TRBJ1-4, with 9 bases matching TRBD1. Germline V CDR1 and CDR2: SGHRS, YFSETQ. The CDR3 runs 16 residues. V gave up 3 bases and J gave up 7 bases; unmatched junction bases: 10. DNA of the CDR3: TGCGCCAGCAGCTCAACCCCGGGACAGGGCTTTGAAAAACTGTTTTTT. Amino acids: CASSSTPGQGFEKLFF.

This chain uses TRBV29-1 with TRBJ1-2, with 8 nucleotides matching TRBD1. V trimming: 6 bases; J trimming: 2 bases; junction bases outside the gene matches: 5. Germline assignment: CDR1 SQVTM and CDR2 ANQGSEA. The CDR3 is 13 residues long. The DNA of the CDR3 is TGCAGCGTAGTGGACAGGGTCAACTATGGCTACACCTTC. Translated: CSVVDRVNYGYTF.

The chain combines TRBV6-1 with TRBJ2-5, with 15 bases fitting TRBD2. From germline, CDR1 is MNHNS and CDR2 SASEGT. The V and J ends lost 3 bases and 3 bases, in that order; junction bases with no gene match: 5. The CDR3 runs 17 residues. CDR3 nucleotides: TGTGCCAGCAGTGACCTACGGACTAGCGGGGGGGAAGAGACCCAGTACTTC. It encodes CASSDLRTSGGEETQYF.

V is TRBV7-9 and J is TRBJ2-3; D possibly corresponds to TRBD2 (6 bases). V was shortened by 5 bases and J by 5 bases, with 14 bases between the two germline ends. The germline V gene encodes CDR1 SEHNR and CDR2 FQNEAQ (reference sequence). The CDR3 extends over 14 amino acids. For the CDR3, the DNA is TGTGCCAGCAGCCCCAGCGGGTCGGGAGATACGCAGTATTTT. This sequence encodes CASSPSGSGDTQYF. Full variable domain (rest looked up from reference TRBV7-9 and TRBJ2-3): DTGVSQNPRHKITKRGQNVTFRCDPISEHNRLYWYRQTLGQGPEFLTYFQNEAQLEKSRLLSDRFSAERPKGSFSTLEIQRTEQGDSAMYLCASSPSGSGDTQYFGPGTRLTVL.

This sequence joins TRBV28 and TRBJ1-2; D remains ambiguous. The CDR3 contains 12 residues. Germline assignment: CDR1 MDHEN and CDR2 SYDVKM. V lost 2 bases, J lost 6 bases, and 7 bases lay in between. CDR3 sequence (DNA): TGTGCCAGCAGTTTAATCACGGATGGCTACACCTTC. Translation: CASSLITDGYTF.

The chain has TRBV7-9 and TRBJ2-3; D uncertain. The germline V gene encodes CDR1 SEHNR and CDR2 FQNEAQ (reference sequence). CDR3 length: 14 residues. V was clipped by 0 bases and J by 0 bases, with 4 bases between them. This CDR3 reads CASSLARSTDTQYF. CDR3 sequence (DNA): TGTGCCAGCAGCTTAGCCAGGAGCACAGATACGCAGTATTTT.

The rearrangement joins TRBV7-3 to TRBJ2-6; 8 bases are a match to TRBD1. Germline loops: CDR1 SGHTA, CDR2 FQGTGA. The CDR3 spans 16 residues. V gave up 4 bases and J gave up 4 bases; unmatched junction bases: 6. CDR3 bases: TGTGCCAGCAGCTCCCAGGGGGCGTGGGGGGCCAACGTCCTGACTTTC. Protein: CASSSQGAWGANVLTF.

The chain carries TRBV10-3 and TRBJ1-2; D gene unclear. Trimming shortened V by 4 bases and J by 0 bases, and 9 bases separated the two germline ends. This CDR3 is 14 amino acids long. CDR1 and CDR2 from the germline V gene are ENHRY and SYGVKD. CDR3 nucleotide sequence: TGTGCCATCAGTGCGGGTAGTACTAACTATGGCTACACCTTC. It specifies CAISAGSTNYGYTF.

CDR3 protein: CASRRQVRNTEAFF. Here the CDR3 DNA reads TGTGCCAGCAGGCGACAAGTCCGGAACACTGAAGCTTTCTTT. The genes are TRBV27 and TRBJ1-1; D not certain. There are 14 residues in the CDR3. V lost 6 bases and J 1 base, leaving 12 bases between the germline ends. CDR1 is MNHEY and CDR2 is SMNVEV in the germline V gene (reference sequence).

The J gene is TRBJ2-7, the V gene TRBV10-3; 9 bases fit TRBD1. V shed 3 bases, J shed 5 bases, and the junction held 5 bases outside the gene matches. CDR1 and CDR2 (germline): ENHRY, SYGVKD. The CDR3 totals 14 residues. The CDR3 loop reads CAISEGGQGHEQYF. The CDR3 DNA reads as TGTGCCATCAGTGAAGGGGGACAGGGCCACGAGCAGTACTTC.

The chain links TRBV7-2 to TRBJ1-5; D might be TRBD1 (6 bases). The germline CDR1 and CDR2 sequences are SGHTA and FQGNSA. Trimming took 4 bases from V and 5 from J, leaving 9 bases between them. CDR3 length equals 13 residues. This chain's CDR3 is CASSSDSYQPQHF. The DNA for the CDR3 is TGTGCCAGCAGCTCGGACAGTTATCAGCCCCAGCATTTT.

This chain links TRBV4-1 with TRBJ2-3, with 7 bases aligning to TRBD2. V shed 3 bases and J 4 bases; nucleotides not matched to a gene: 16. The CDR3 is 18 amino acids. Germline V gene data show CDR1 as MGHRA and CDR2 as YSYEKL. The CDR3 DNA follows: TGCGCCAGCAGCCACACCCCCGGACTAGTCCGAATCTCAGATACGCAGTATTTT. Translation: CASSHTPGLVRISDTQYF.

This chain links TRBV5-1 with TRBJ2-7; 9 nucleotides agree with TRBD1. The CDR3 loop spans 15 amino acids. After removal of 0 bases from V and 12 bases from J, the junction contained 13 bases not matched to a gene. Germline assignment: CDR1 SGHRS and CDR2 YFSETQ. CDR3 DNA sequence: TGCGCCAGCAGCTTGGACGGACAGGGGATTCTTCCTCCGTACTTC. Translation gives CASSLDGQGILPPYF.

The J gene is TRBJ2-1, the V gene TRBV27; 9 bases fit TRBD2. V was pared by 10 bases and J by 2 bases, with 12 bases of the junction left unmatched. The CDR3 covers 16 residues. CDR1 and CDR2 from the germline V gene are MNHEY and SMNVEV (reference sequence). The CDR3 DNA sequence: TGTGCCACCAAAAGAGGCGGGGGGGCCCCCTACAATGAGCAGTTCTTC. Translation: CATKRGGGAPYNEQFF.

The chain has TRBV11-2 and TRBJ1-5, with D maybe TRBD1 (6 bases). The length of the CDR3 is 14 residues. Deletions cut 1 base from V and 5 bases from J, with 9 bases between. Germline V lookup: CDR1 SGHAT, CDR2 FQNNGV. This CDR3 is CASSLGRGYQPQHF. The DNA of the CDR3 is TGTGCCAGCAGCTTAGGCAGGGGTTATCAGCCCCAGCATTTT.

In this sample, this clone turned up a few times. The CDR3: CASSLGLAGRADTQYF. The CDR3 bases are TGTGCCAGCAGCTTGGGGCTAGCGGGGAGGGCAGATACGCAGTATTTT. The rearrangement joins TRBV5-5 to TRBJ2-3, with TRBD2 matching over 9 bases. The CDR3 contains 16 residues. The V gene end was trimmed by 0 bases and the J gene end by 4 bases; junction bases not matched to a gene: 6. Looked up from germline, CDR1 is SGHKS and CDR2 is YYEKEE (reference sequence). The complete variable domain, with remaining parts taken from reference TRBV5-5 and TRBJ2-3, reads DAGVTQSPTHLIKTRGQQVTLRCSPISGHKSVSWYQQVLGQGPQFIFQYYEKEERGRGNFPDRFSARQFPNYSSELNVNALLLGDSALYLCASSLGLAGRADTQYFGPGTRLTVL.

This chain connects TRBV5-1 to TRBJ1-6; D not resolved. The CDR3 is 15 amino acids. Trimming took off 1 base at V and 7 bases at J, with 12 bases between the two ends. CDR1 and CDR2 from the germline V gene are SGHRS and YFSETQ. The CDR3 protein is CASSLNPNTNSPLHF. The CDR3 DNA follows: TGCGCCAGCAGCTTGAACCCGAACACGAATTCACCCCTCCACTTT.

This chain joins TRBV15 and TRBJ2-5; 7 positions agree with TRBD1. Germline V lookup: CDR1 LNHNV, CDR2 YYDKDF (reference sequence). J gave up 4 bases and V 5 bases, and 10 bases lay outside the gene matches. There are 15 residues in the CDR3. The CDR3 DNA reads TGTGCCACCAGCGCCCGAGCACAGGGGCGAGAGACCCAGTACTTC. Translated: CATSARAQGRETQYF.

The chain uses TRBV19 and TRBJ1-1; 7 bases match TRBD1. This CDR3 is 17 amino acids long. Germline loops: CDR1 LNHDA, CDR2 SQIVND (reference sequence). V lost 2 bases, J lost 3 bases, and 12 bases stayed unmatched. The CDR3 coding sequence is TGTGCCAGTAGTATACAATCCGCAGGGGGAGTGGACACTGAAGCTTTCTTT. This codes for CASSIQSAGGVDTEAFF. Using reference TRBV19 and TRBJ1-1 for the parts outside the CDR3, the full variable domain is DGGITQSPKYLFRKEGQNVTLSCEQNLNHDAMYWYRQDPGQGLRLIYYSQIVNDFQKGDIAEGYSVSREKKESFPLTVTSAQKNPTAFYLCASSIQSAGGVDTEAFFGQGTRLTVV.

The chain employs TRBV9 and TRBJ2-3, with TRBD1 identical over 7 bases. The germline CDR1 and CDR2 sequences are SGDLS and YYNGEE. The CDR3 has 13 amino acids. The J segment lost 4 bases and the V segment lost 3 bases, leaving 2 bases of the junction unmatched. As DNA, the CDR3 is TGTGCCAGCAGCGCCGACAGGGCAGATACGCAGTATTTT. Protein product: CASSADRADTQYF.

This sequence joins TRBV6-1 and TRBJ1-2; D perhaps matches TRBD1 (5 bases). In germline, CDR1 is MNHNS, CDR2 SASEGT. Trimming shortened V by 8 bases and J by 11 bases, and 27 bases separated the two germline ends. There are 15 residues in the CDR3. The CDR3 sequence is CASQKRRDEAGDYTF. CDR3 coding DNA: TGTGCCAGCCAGAAGAGACGGGACGAAGCGGGCGATTACACCTTC.

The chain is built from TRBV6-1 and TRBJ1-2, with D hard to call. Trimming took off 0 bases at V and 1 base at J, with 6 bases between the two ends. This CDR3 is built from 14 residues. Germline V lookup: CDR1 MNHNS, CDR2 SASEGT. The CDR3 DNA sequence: TGTGCCAGCAGTGAAGCGGGCAGTAACTATGGCTACACCTTC. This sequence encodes CASSEAGSNYGYTF.

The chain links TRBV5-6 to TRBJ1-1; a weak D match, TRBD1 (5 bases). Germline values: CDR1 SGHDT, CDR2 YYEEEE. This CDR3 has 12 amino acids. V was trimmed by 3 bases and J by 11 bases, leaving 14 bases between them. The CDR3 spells CASSSFQGRAFF. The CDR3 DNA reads TGTGCCAGCAGCTCGTTTCAGGGTCGGGCTTTCTTT.

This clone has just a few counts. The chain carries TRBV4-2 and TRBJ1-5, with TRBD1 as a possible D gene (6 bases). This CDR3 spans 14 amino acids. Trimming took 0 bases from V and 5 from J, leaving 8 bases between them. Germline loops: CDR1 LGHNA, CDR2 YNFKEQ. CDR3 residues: CASSQDRGHQPQHF. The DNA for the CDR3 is TGTGCCAGCAGCCAAGACAGGGGTCATCAGCCCCAGCATTTT.